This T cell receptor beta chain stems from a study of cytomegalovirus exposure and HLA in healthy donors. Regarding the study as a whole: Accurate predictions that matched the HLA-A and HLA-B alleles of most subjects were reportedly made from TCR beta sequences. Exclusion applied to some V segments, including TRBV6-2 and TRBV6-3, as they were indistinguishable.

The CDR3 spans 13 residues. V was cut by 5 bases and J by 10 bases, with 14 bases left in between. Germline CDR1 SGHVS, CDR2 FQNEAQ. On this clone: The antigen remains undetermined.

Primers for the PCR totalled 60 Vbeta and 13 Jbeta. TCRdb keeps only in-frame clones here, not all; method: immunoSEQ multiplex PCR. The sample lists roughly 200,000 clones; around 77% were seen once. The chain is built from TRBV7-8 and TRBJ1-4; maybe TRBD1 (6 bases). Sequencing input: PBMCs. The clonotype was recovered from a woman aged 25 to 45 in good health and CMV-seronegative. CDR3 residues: CASSRQESGKLFF. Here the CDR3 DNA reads TGTGCCAGCAGCAGACAGGAATCGGGAAAACTGTTTTTT.